One and the same sample provided the 13 T cell receptor beta chains below, sequenced in a study of blood T cell repertoires in COVID-19. TCRdb keeps only in-frame clones here, not all; method: immunoSEQ multiplex PCR. The sample yields 250,000 to 400,000 clones, roughly 90% seen once. Sequencing was performed on peripheral blood. These receptors were collected from a woman in her thirties with COVID-19, enrolled during active disease.

The genes are TRBV5-1 and TRBJ2-7; 7 nucleotides agree with TRBD1. With V trimmed by 0 bases and J by 1 base, 10 bases remained unmatched. The CDR3 length is 17 residues. In germline, CDR1 is SGHRS, CDR2 YFSETQ. The CDR3 spells CASSLGYSGQLSYEQYF. The CDR3 bases are TGCGCCAGCAGCTTGGGGTATTCGGGACAGTTATCCTACGAGCAGTACTTC.

The rearrangement links TRBV18 to TRBJ2-1; 8 nucleotides align to TRBD1. The CDR3 runs 16 residues. Germline V gene data show CDR1 as KGHSH and CDR2 as LQKENI. The V and J ends lost 0 bases and 7 bases, in that order; junction bases with no gene match: 8. Here the CDR3 reads CASSPPANRGSNEQFF. The CDR3 DNA reads as TGTGCCAGCTCACCACCGGCAAACAGGGGGTCTAATGAGCAGTTCTTC.

The chain couples TRBV12-5 to TRBJ2-1; a possible D gene is TRBD1 (5 bases). This CDR3 contains 12 residues. Germline V gene lookup returns CDR1 LGHNT and CDR2 FRNRAP. V was cut by 6 bases and J by 10 bases, with 13 bases left in between. The CDR3 DNA reads TGTGCTAGTGGCCGCGACAGCGAAGAGCAGTTCTTC. Amino acid sequence: CASGRDSEEQFF.

The CDR3 DNA reads as TGTGCCAGCAGCCGGGAGGGCAGCCTGAACACTGAAGCTTTCTTT. As protein: CASSREGSLNTEAFF. This chain joins TRBV9 and TRBJ1-1; unclear D gene. The CDR3 totals 15 residues. Germline loops: CDR1 SGDLS, CDR2 YYNGEE. The V end was cut by 4 bases, the J end by 0 bases, with 13 bases between.

The V and J genes are TRBV5-4 and TRBJ2-2; the D gene is possibly TRBD1 (5 bases). The germline gives CDR1 SGHNT, CDR2 YYREEE (reference sequence). V was cut by 0 bases and J by 4 bases, with 16 bases left in between. The length of the CDR3 is 17 residues. CDR3 coding DNA: TGTGCCAGCAGCTTGGCGTTGGGGCTAGTGGGCACCGGGGAGCTGTTTTTT. It encodes CASSLALGLVGTGELFF.

The V call is TRBV28, the J call TRBJ1-1; D possibly corresponds to TRBD1 (5 bases). Germline assignment: CDR1 MDHEN and CDR2 SYDVKM. With 6 bases removed from V and 6 bases from J, the gap between germline ends came to 20 bases. The CDR3 length is 15 residues. CDR3 sequence: CASSRSGFGVAEAFF. Here the CDR3 DNA reads TGTGCCAGCAGCAGATCAGGGTTTGGGGTGGCTGAAGCTTTCTTT.

The chain links TRBV7-9 to TRBJ2-7, with D perhaps TRBD1 (6 bases). V lost 8 bases to trimming and J lost 2 bases, with 13 bases between them. Germline assignment: CDR1 SEHNR and CDR2 FQNEAQ (reference sequence). This CDR3 is 13 amino acids long. Here the CDR3 reads CASGTGTTYEQYF. Written as DNA, the CDR3 is TGTGCCAGCGGCACAGGGACGACCTACGAGCAGTACTTC.

V usage is TRBV19 and J usage is TRBJ2-5; 9 bases align to TRBD1. CDR1 is LNHDA and CDR2 is SQIVND in the germline V gene (reference sequence). The J segment lost 3 bases and the V segment lost 5 bases, leaving 7 bases of the junction unmatched. The CDR3 runs to 15 residues. The CDR3 bases are TGTGCCAGTAGTCTTCCGGGACAGGGAAAAGAGACCCAGTACTTC. Translation: CASSLPGQGKETQYF.

The chain recombines TRBV19 with TRBJ1-5; D unclear. Germline assignment: CDR1 LNHDA and CDR2 SQIVND (reference sequence). The CDR3 consists of 14 residues. V shed 5 bases and J shed 6 bases, with 14 bases lying between them. The CDR3 region is CASSLGSGGQPQHF. CDR3 DNA: TGTGCCAGTAGTCTCGGCTCAGGAGGTCAGCCCCAGCATTTT.

This chain links TRBV5-1 with TRBJ1-6; TRBD1 matches at 10 bases. The CDR3 is 16 residues long. Losses at the gene ends were 0 bases for V and 9 bases for J; bases not matched to a gene: 6. CDR1 and CDR2 from the germline V gene are SGHRS and YFSETQ. CDR3 nucleotide sequence: TGCGCCAGCAGCTTGGCCTCGACAGGGGGCTCTTCACCCCTCCACTTT. It translates to CASSLASTGGSSPLHF.

V usage is TRBV11-2 and J usage is TRBJ1-2; D ambiguous. Trimming pared 2 bases from V and 8 bases from J, leaving 15 bases between. The CDR3 runs to 14 residues. CDR1 and CDR2 (germline): SGHAT, FQNNGV. DNA for the CDR3: TGTGCCAGCAGCTTACCGGGCACAAGCGGGGGCTACACCTTC. Amino acids: CASSLPGTSGGYTF.

The chain uses TRBV3-1 (or the pseudogene TRBV3-2) and TRBJ2-7, with 9 bases aligning to TRBD1. This CDR3 is 17 amino acids long. J lost 0 bases, V lost 1 base, and 7 bases had no gene match. Germline CDR1 LGHDT, CDR2 YNNKEL (reference sequence). CDR3 sequence: CASSQVPGQGYSYEQYF. CDR3 nucleotide sequence: TGTGCCAGCAGCCAAGTTCCGGGACAGGGCTACTCCTACGAGCAGTACTTC.

The V and J genes are TRBV28 and TRBJ1-4, with D perhaps matching TRBD1 (5 bases). The CDR3 spans 15 residues. Germline lookup yields CDR1 MDHEN and CDR2 SYDVKM. Trimming cost V 6 bases and J 7 bases, with 18 bases left between them. The CDR3 here is CASSLPGIRIEKLFF. As DNA, the CDR3 is TGTGCCAGCAGCCTACCAGGGATCCGGATTGAAAAACTGTTTTTT.